This T cell receptor (beta chain) was identified in a study of cytomegalovirus exposure and HLA in healthy donors. This CDR3 comprises 15 residues. V was clipped by 4 bases and J by 0 bases; unmatched bases: 4. Germline CDR1 is SGHNT and CDR2 is YYREEE (reference sequence). Study-wide results and limits: Reports credit the classifier with highly specific, highly sensitive diagnosis of cytomegalovirus status. TCR beta V segments were, for the most part, productive about 87% or about 30% of the time in an earlier analysis.

This PCR relied on a set of 60 Vbeta primers and 13 Jbeta primers. Here immunoSEQ multiplex PCR was the method, and the copy in TCRdb shows in-frame clones only, minus some. The table has about 100,000 clones, 70% to 75% seen once. As for this clone: Its antigen remains unknown.

The rearrangement uses TRBV5-4 and TRBJ2-7; 10 bases map to TRBD2. The sequencing input was PBMCs. The clonotype comes from a woman aged 18 to 35 in good health and CMV-seropositive. The CDR3 here is CASSGGLAASYEQYF. The CDR3 DNA follows: TGTGCCAGCAGCGGCGGACTAGCGGCCTCCTACGAGCAGTACTTC.